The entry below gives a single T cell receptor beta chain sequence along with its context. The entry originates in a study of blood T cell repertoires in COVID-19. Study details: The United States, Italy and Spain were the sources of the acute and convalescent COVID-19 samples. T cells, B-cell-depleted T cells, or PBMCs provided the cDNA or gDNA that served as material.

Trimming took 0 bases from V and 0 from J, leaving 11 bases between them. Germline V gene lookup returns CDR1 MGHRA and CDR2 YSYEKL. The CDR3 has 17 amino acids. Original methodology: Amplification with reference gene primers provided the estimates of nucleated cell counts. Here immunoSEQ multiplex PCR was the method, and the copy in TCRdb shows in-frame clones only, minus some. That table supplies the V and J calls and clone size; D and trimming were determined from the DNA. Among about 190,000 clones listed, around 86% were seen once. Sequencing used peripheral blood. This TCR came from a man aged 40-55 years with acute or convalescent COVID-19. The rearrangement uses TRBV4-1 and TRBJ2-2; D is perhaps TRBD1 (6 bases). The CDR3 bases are TGCGCCAGCAGCCAAGATATGGACAGCGCGAACACCGGGGAGCTGTTTTTT. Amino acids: CASSQDMDSANTGELFF.